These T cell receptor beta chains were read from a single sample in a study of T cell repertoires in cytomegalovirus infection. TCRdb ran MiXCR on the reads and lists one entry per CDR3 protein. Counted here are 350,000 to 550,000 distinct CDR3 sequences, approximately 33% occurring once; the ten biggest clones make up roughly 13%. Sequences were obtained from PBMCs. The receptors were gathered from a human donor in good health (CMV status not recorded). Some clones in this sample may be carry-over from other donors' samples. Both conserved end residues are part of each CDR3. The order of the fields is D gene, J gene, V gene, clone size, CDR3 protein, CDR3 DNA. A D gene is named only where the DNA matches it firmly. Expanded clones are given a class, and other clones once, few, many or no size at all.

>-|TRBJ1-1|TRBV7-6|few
CASSLGGAITEAFF
TGTGCCAGCAGCTTAGGGGGGGCCATCACTGAAGCTTTCTTT
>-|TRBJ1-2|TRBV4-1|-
CASSQEGVGGLSYGYTF
TGCGCCAGCAGCCAAGAGGGTGTCGGGGGGTTGAGCTATGGCTACACCTTC
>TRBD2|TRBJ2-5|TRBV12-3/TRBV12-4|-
CVSSTAGVRETHYF
TGTGTCAGCAGTACCGCGGGGGTGAGAGAGACCCATTACTTC
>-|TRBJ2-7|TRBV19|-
CAIRTRAMDGEQYF
TGTGCCATTAGGACCCGGGCCATGGACGGCGAGCAGTACTTC
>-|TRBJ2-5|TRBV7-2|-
CASSFGQLQETQYF
TGTGCCAGCAGCTTCGGACAGCTACAAGAGACCCAGTACTTC
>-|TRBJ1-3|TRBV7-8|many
CASSQTNSGNTIYF
TGTGCCAGCAGCCAGACTAACTCTGGAAACACCATATATTTT
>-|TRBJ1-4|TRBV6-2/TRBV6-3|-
CASSNSGFLFF
TGTGCCAGCAGTAACTCGGGATTTCTGTTTTTT
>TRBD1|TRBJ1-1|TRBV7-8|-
CASSFGGGSRGTEAFF
TGTGCCAGCAGCTTTGGCGGGGGGAGCAGGGGGACTGAAGCTTTCTTT
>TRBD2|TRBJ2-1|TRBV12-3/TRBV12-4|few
CASSHGGADEQFF
TGTGCCAGCAGTCACGGGGGGGCCGATGAGCAGTTCTTC
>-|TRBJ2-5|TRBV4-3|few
CASSQDPLRQGGISCETQYF
TGCGCCAGCAGCCAAGACCCTCTGAGGCAGGGGGGGATCTCTTGCGAGACCCAGTACTTC
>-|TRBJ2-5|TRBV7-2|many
CASSKIGGDGGKETQYF
TGTGCCAGCAGCAAAATAGGGGGGGACGGGGGGAAAGAGACCCAGTACTTC
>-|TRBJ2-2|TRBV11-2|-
CASGFSLLDTGELFF
TGTGCCAGTGGCTTTAGTCTACTTGACACCGGGGAGCTGTTTTTT
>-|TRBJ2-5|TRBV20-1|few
CSARGSQETQYF
TGCAGTGCACGGGGATCTCAAGAGACCCAGTACTTC
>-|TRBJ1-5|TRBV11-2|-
CASSSLRDLGTRQNRNSNQPQHF
TGTGCCAGCAGCTCACTCCGGGACCTCGGTACTCGCCAGAACCGTAATAGCAATCAGCCCCAGCATTTT
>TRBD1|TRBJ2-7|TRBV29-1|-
CSAMTGQEQYF
TGCAGCGCAATGACAGGGCAAGAGCAGTACTTC
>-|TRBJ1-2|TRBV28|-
CASSLPQGDYGYTF
TGTGCCAGCAGTTTACCACAGGGCGACTATGGCTACACCTTC
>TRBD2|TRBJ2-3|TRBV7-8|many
CASSRTSGGAQTDTQYF
TGTGCCAGCAGCCGGACTAGCGGGGGGGCACAGACAGATACGCAGTATTTT
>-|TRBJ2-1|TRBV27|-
CASSLGDEQFF
TGTGCCAGCAGTTTGGGTGATGAGCAGTTCTTC
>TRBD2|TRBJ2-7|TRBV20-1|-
CSARYGTNPFSTSYEQYF
TGCAGTGCTCGTTACGGGACTAACCCTTTTAGTACGTCCTACGAGCAGTACTTC
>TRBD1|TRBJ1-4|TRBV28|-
CASSLLGTGAHEKLFF
TGTGCCAGCAGTTTATTAGGGACAGGGGCGCATGAAAAACTGTTTTTT
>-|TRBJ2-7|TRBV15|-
CATSRDIGSQYEQYF
TGTGCCACCAGCAGAGATATAGGTAGTCAGTACGAGCAGTACTTC
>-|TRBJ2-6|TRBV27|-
CASSIQGALANVLTF
TGTGCCAGCAGTATCCAGGGTGCACTCGCCAACGTCCTGACTTTC
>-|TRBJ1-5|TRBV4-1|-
CASSQDWPTVGAQHF
TGCGCCAGCAGCCAAGATTGGCCAACGGTGGGGGCCCAGCATTTT
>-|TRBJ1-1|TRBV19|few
CASSISTVTEAFF
TGTGCCAGTAGTATATCGACAGTCACTGAAGCTTTCTTT
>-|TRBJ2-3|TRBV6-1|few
CASKRGTSSTDTQYF
TGTGCCAGCAAGAGGGGGACCTCTAGCACAGATACGCAGTATTTT
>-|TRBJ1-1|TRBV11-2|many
CASSSSDKTNTEAFF
TGTGCCAGCAGCTCTAGTGACAAAACGAACACTGAAGCTTTCTTT
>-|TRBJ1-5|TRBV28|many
CASSFAQGGRNQPQHF
TGTGCCAGCAGTTTTGCACAGGGCGGGCGAAATCAGCCCCAGCATTTT
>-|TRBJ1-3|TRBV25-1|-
CASSETPPGNTIYF
TGTGCCAGCAGTGAAACGCCCCCTGGAAACACCATATATTTT
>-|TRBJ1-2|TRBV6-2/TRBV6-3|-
CASSSFREVYGYTF
TGTGCCAGCAGTTCTTTCCGGGAGGTCTATGGCTACACCTTC
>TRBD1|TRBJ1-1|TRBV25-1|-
CASSGGQGDMNTEAFF
TGTGCCAGCAGTGGAGGACAGGGGGACATGAACACTGAAGCTTTCTTT
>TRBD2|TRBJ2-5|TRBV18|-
CASSPTSGYYQENQYF
TGTGCCAGCTCGCCTACTAGCGGGTATTACCAAGAGAACCAGTACTTC
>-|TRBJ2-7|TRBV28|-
CASSQTGSVRAYEQYF
TGTGCCAGCAGTCAAACCGGGTCGGTCCGGGCCTACGAGCAGTACTTC
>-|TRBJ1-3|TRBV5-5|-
CASSVVRKGGNTIYF
TGTGCCAGCAGCGTGGTACGGAAAGGGGGAAACACCATATATTTT
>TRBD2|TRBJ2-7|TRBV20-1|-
CSASAGLYSYEQYF
TGCAGTGCTTCAGCGGGGCTCTACTCCTACGAGCAGTACTTC
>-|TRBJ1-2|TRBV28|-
CASTISGPYNYGYTF
TGTGCCAGCACCATCTCTGGACCATATAACTATGGCTACACCTTC
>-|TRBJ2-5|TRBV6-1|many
CASSEINREEETQYF
TGTGCCAGCAGTGAAATAAATAGGGAAGAAGAGACCCAGTACTTC
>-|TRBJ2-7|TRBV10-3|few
CAIGKGDGEQYF
TGTGCCATCGGAAAGGGGGACGGCGAGCAGTACTTC
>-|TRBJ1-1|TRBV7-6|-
CASSSQEGTEAFF
TGTGCCAGCAGCTCTCAGGAGGGCACTGAAGCTTTCTTT
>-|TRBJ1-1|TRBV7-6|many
CASSPGSAVEAFF
TGTGCCAGCAGCCCCGGATCGGCAGTAGAAGCTTTCTTT